What follows is one T cell receptor beta chain and its context. It has no known antigen specificity. There are no base qualities to consult, and no much larger clone falls within one base. Trimming removed 0 bases from V and 7 bases from J, leaving 11 bases between the germline ends. The CDR3 goes from the cysteine to the phenylalanine over 14 residues. Here the CDR3 DNA is all that survives: 42 bases in frame from base 1. Sequences SGDLS (CDR1) and YYNGEE (CDR2) are obtained from the germline V gene. The sample originates from a study of cytomegalovirus exposure and HLA in healthy donors (dated by TCRdb to between 2016 and 2019). Context from the whole study: An earlier analysis of 550 to 700 of the donors reported roughly 270 Gb of sequence data and more than 90 million unique TCR beta sequences from about 200 million T cells. Every discovery cohort repertoire had been produced on one sequencing platform. In addition to the first cohort of approximately 650 subjects, a separate validation cohort of 120 different subjects was used. Class I and class II HLA loci were covered by the typing at four-digit resolution. About 320 gigabases of sequencing data and approximately 85 million unique TCR sequences were included in an early release covering about 620 HLA-typed donors. Donor age, sex, ethnicity and CMV serostatus were compiled together with the repertoire data. Rather than drawing on any new phenotypic data, the later analysis identified candidate immune exposures from TCR beta sequences and the way those sequences occurred across donors. The genetic ancestry cluster associated with self-reported Caucasian donors included approximately 85% of the 350 to 500 genotyped donors. In an earlier analysis of several hundred of the donors, high-throughput TCR beta sequencing was used to judge whether each TCR beta V gene segment behaved as functional or pseudogenic. The study aimed to test whether cataloging public T cell receptors could reveal signatures of past pathogen exposure. A handful of DR-DQ haplotypes were handled as single units for association and clustering because linkage in the cohort was strong. Using immunosequencing, the study profiled T cell repertoires from around 670 subjects and related those repertoires to cytomegalovirus serostatus. To study patterns of TCR occurrence, a later analysis re-analyzed previously published TCR beta repertoires from under 750 donors and added high-resolution HLA genotyping. The number of typed donors differed by locus: roughly 620-630 for A, B, C, DRB1 and DQB1; some 500 for DQA1; 606 for DPA1; and some 430 for DPB1. To predict cytomegalovirus infection status, the study brought together high-throughput TCR immunosequencing, statistical association of individual TCRs with disease status, and machine learning. Among some 400 genotyped donors of the cohort, an average of approximately 220,000 unique TCR beta nucleotide sequences was sequenced per donor, of which about 19% were non-productive. In a later genetic analysis, genome-wide SNP genotypes for about 55% of the roughly 700 donors were used, and that subset was treated as a discovery cohort. Overall results and qualifications from the work: Because the 87-base-pair reads could not distinguish some IMGT-functional V segments, including TRBV6-2 and TRBV6-3, those segments were excluded. Linkage disequilibrium might explain the correlated functional status among segregating V segments, but an unknown experimental factor could not be ruled out. The authors suggested that the approach could potentially be extended to other disease states and immunological phenotypes. In a later analysis, the rate of TCR association differed among HLA loci, with DRB1 alleles having the most associated TCRs and HLA-C alleles having the fewest. Compared with the approximately 600-donor mean, donors in an Asian-associated ancestry cluster had fewer N-insertions in productive TCRs, according to a later genetic analysis. Broadly in line with IMGT annotations, most TCR beta V segments showed up in productive rearrangements about 90% or about 30% of the time in an earlier analysis of several hundred of the donors. The only immune exposure information available for the cohort was CMV serostatus. Several of the top co-occurrence clusters appeared to be linked to parvovirus B19, influenza, CMV and Epstein-Barr virus, according to a later analysis. HLA typing was unavailable for some donors at each locus, so association tests used only the typed subset. In both the original and validation cohorts, the classifier was reported to diagnose cytomegalovirus status with high specificity and sensitivity. In the study, 150 to 200 TCR beta chains were listed as associated with cytomegalovirus. V-gene and J-gene trimming of TCR beta chains was associated with a missense DCLRE1C variant in a later genetic analysis, and the association was replicated in an independent cohort. Seventeen rarely observed V segments, including chromosome 9 orphons, were excluded from the earlier analysis of a few hundred of the donors because counts were too low. According to a later analysis, most CMV-associated TCR beta chains appeared to be HLA-restricted, and the HLA associations seemed to be driven largely by CMV exposure. A group of highly shared sequence variants was considered likely to be a technical artifact of the sequencing pipeline. Most TCR sequences were seen in very few donors, while some public TCRs were found in many individuals. Strong co-occurrence of HLA alleles, especially DR and DQ, made assigning TCR associations to individual alleles difficult. A few of the identified cytomegalovirus-associated TCR beta chains were confirmed in vitro to be specific for cytomegalovirus antigens. At a false discovery rate of 0.05, a later analysis linked 16,000 or so TCR beta sequences to specific HLA alleles. Sequencing depth was assumed to be roughly uniform across donors in the presence/absence analyses, though that assumption may not hold. This cohort had only TCR beta chains sequenced, and the lack of alpha or paired-chain data limited which features could be detected. A further reported finding was that TCR beta sequences accurately predicted the HLA-A and HLA-B alleles for most subjects in the first cohort. In a later analysis, HLA-associated TCR beta chains were found to be more clonally expanded and to have lower generation probabilities than equally common non-associated chains.

Preparation of the library involved the immunoSEQ multiplex PCR assay. The multiplex PCR relied on a mix of 60 forward primers for TCR Vbeta segments and 13 reverse primers for TCR Jbeta segments. The CDR3 region of rearranged TCR beta genes was amplified from genomic DNA by a multiplex PCR assay. The Illumina HiSeq System was used to sequence the amplified TCR beta libraries as 87-base-pair reads. Per the source publication's procedure: A later analysis counted tens of millions of unique TCR beta chains across the approximately 700 repertoires, and 9.5 million to 11 million of these chains were shared by at least two donors. Raw reads were error-corrected and collapsed into unique sequences with a nearest-neighbor algorithm that merged closely related sequences to remove PCR and sequencing errors. CDR3 sequences were aligned to IMGT reference sequences to assign V, D and J gene segments. For a sequence to be retained, a match of at least six nucleotides was required to both a V gene segment and a J gene segment. A rearrangement counted as productive if the CDR3 had no stop codons and remained in frame with V and J, and every other rearrangement counted as non-productive. Following IMGT convention, CDR3 was defined as the stretch from the second conserved V-encoded cysteine to the conserved J-encoded phenylalanine. The earlier analysis of about 620 of the donors excluded sequences that lacked an unambiguous match to a single V gene segment. In an earlier analysis of a few hundred of the donors, a V segment was called functional when productive rearrangements were above 56.7%, and segregating when the standard deviation between donors exceeded 5%. To diagnose cytomegalovirus status from the catalog of TCR beta chain sequences, a statistical classification framework was built. V and J gene assignment, in a later analysis, came from comparing TCR nucleotide sequences with IMGT/GENE-DB human TR gene sequences. The TCRdist pipeline was used in a later analysis to assign CDR3 sequences and most-parsimonious VDJ recombination scenarios. In a later analysis, each TCR beta chain was defined by its CDR3 amino acid sequence together with its V-gene family, and reads without a unique V-gene family were excluded. A later analysis removed several hundred highly shared, low-generation-probability nucleotide sequences to deal with suspected cross-contamination and a sequencing artifact. In a later analysis, a clonal expansion index for each public chain was calculated from normalized within-repertoire ranks of inferred template counts. A later analysis computed generation probabilities with a VDJ recombination model fitted to out-of-frame rearrangements, and checked the results against IGoR. In a later analysis, hypergeometric tests were used to score TCR-TCR, TCR-HLA and TCR-CMV co-occurrence, with a repertoire-size bias correction applied to TCR pairs. In a later analysis, false discovery rates were estimated by permuting HLA or CMV assignments 20 times. A later analysis grouped co-occurring TCRs with DBSCAN, adding TCRdist sequence similarity when clustering within HLA-allele-positive subsets. Co-occurrence clustering excluded repertoires with fewer than 30,000 or more than 120,000 public chains, plus five with anomalous nucleotide sharing. TCRdb took this table from immuneACCESS and kept in-frame rearrangements with V and J called. Such tables lack part of the clones; where checked against another copy, unresolved V genes explain under half of the gap, and the rest is unexplained. The DNA gave D and trimming, while V, J and clone size come from that table. The sample table lists around 200,000 clones, 80% of them with a count of one. The leading ten clones occupy 0.65% of the sample.

The cohort consisted of 666 healthy bone marrow donors. At the time of sampling, all cohort members were nominally healthy, though unrecorded immune exposures were likely present. The donor tested CMV seronegative and was one of the 352 seronegative cohort members. A peripheral blood sample was provided by each donor, and peripheral blood mononuclear cells were used for TCR beta sequencing. The Qiagen DNeasy Blood Extraction Kit was used to extract genomic DNA from the blood cell samples. The rearranged segments are TRBV9 and TRBJ2-1; matching of 6 bases hints at TRBD2 as the D gene. Sequencing input: PBMCs. The source of this sequence is a boy aged 5-17 years in good health and CMV-seronegative. This receptor carries the CDR3 CASSVGRRGNEQFF. The nucleotide sequence reads TGTGCCAGCAGCGTAGGGCGACGGGGGAATGAGCAGTTCTTC.